This T cell receptor beta chain is drawn from a study of cytomegalovirus exposure and HLA in healthy donors. Germline V gives CDR1 MDHEN, CDR2 SYDVKM. This CDR3 contains 15 residues. The ends were cut back, 2 bases at V and 5 bases at J, with 15 bases in the middle. Study-wide findings and caveats: For cytomegalovirus status, the classifier reportedly gave diagnoses with high specificity and sensitivity. Presence/absence analyses assumed roughly uniform sequencing depth across donors, which may not hold.

Primers for the PCR totalled 60 Vbeta and 13 Jbeta. This table comes from immunoSEQ multiplex PCR, and its TCRdb copy is limited to in-frame clones, with some not included. This table lists around 75,000 clones. Notes on this clone: The target antigen is unknown.

Sequenced sample: PBMCs. The rearrangement joins TRBV28 to TRBJ1-1; a possible D gene is TRBD1 (6 bases). This clonotype was obtained from a man aged 35-49 years in good health and CMV-seronegative. The CDR3, as DNA: TGTGCCAGCAGTTTAGGTGGGGGCAGTTGGACTGAAGCTTTCTTT. This gives the protein CASSLGGGSWTEAFF.